The entry that follows covers one T cell receptor (beta chain) sequence. The data belong to a study of blood T cell repertoires in COVID-19. Whole-study context: Acute and convalescent COVID-19 specimens originated in the United States, Italy and Spain. PBMCs, B-cell-depleted T cells, or T cells provided the cDNA or gDNA that made up the material.

Trimming shortened V by 3 bases and J by 0 bases, and 12 bases separated the two germline ends. Germline V CDR1 and CDR2: LNHDA, SQIVND (reference sequence). This CDR3 has 17 residues. Under the authors' procedure: Estimates of nucleated cell counts were drawn from the amplification of reference gene primers. The table came from immunoSEQ multiplex PCR; TCRdb's copy has only in-frame clones and leaves some out. V and J calls plus clone size are reproduced from that table; the DNA served to infer D and trimming. The sample lists roughly 190,000 clones, roughly 80% occurring once. The sample consisted of peripheral blood. The receptor comes from a man aged 55 to 70 with acute or convalescent COVID-19. The chain uses TRBV19 and TRBJ1-6, with a tentative D call TRBD1 (6 bases). The CDR3 region is CASSIVGQSSYNSPLHF. CDR3 coding DNA: TGTGCCAGTAGTATTGTAGGACAGAGCTCCTATAATTCACCCCTCCACTTT. Full variable domain (rest looked up from reference TRBV19 and TRBJ1-6): DGGITQSPKYLFRKEGQNVTLSCEQNLNHDAMYWYRQDPGQGLRLIYYSQIVNDFQKGDIAEGYSVSREKKESFPLTVTSAQKNPTAFYLCASSIVGQSSYNSPLHFGNGTRLTVT.